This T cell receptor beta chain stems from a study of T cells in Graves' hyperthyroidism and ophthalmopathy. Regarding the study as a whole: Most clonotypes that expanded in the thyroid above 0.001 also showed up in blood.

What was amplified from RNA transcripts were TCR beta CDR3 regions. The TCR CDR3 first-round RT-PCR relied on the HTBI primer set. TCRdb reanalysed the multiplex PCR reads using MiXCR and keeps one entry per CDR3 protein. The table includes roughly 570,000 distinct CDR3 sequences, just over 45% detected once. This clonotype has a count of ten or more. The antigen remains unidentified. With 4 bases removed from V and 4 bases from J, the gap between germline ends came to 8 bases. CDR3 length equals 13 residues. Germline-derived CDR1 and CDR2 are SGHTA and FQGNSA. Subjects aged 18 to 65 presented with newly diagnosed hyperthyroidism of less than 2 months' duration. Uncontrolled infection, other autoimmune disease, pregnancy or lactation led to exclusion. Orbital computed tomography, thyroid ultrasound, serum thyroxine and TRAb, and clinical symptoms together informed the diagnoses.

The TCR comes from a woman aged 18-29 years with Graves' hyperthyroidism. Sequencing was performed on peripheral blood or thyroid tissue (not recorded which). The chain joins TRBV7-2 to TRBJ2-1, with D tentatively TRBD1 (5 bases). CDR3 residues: CASSSTEYNEQFF. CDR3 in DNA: TGTGCCAGCAGCTCGACAGAGTACAATGAGCAGTTCTTC.